Below are 32 T cell receptor beta chains sequenced from a single sample in a study of blood T cell repertoires in COVID-19. Sequencing used immunoSEQ multiplex PCR; TCRdb keeps in-frame clones, though not all of them. The sample consists of about 150,000 clones, roughly 84% of them appearing once. The sequenced material came from peripheral blood. Receptors were obtained from a man between 65 and 85 years old with active or convalescent COVID-19.

This clone was counted between two and nine times. The chain links TRBV18 to TRBJ1-5; D is uncertain. Germline values: CDR1 KGHSH, CDR2 LQKENI. This CDR3 has 17 amino acids. Trimming left V 5 bases short and J 1 base short, with 18 bases between. The CDR3 DNA sequence: TGTGCCAGCTCATCAAGACATACTCGGGAAAGCAATCAGCCCCAGCATTTT. This codes for CASSSRHTRESNQPQHF.

The chain carries TRBV5-4 and TRBJ1-4; 11 nucleotides line up with TRBD1. This CDR3 spans 15 amino acids. The germline CDR1 and CDR2 sequences are SGHNT and YYREEE (reference sequence). After removal of 4 bases from V and 7 bases from J, the junction contained 6 bases not matched to a gene. The CDR3 spells CASSGQGAVGEKLFF. The CDR3 DNA reads as TGTGCCAGCAGCGGACAGGGGGCCGTTGGTGAAAAACTGTTTTTT.

The V gene is TRBV6-1, the J gene TRBJ2-3, with D possibly being TRBD1 (5 bases). The CDR3 length is 18 residues. Trimming cost V 1 base and J 6 bases, with 23 bases left between them. Germline loops: CDR1 MNHNS, CDR2 SASEGT. The CDR3 nucleotides are TGTGCCAGCAGTGAAGGGCAGGTGACAGCCTGGAGTCTGGATACGCAGTATTTT. Translation: CASSEGQVTAWSLDTQYF.

A single count supports this clone. The V call is TRBV27, the J call TRBJ2-3; 10 bases fit TRBD2. V lost 5 bases and J lost 0; bases outside the gene matches: 11. The CDR3 consists of 18 residues. Germline assignment: CDR1 MNHEY and CDR2 SMNVEV (reference sequence). The CDR3 here is CASSPGLAVRFSTDTQYF. The CDR3, as DNA: TGTGCCAGCAGTCCCGGACTAGCGGTTCGATTCAGCACAGATACGCAGTATTTT.

The V and J genes are TRBV29-1 and TRBJ2-3; D possibly matches TRBD1 or TRBD2 (6 bases each). Per germline, CDR1 SQVTM and CDR2 ANQGSEA. CDR3 size: 14 residues. Trimming removed 8 bases at V and 6 bases at J, with 21 bases between. CDR3 sequence: CSSGDKLPGDTQYF. In DNA, the CDR3 is TGCAGCTCGGGGGACAAACTCCCCGGGGATACGCAGTATTTT.

The V call is TRBV5-1, the J call TRBJ2-5, with TRBD1 matching 7 bases. Germline V gene lookup returns CDR1 SGHRS and CDR2 YFSETQ. This CDR3 spans 14 amino acids. Unmatched junction bases numbered 5, after V lost 4 bases and J lost 2 bases. The CDR3 region has the DNA TGCGCCAGCAGCCCCGGGACAGCACAAGAGACCCAGTACTTC. Translation: CASSPGTAQETQYF.

The chain joins TRBV19 to TRBJ2-7; D is possibly TRBD1 (6 bases). The CDR3 sequence is 15 residues long. CDR1 is LNHDA, CDR2 SQIVND, per germline (reference sequence). V lost 5 bases, J lost 2 bases, and 16 bases lay in between. The CDR3 sequence: CASSWGLLRAYEQYF. In DNA, the CDR3 is TGTGCCAGTAGTTGGGGGCTCTTGAGGGCCTACGAGCAGTACTTC.

This rearrangement joins TRBV18 to TRBJ2-7; possible D gene TRBD2, 6 bases. The CDR3 loop spans 14 amino acids. Germline V gene data show CDR1 as KGHSH and CDR2 as LQKENI. V was shortened by 1 base and J by 2 bases, with 9 bases between the two germline ends. CDR3 sequence (DNA): TGTGCCAGCTCACCACGAGGGGAGGCCTACGAGCAGTACTTC. Translated, it gives CASSPRGEAYEQYF. Variable domain in full (rest from reference TRBV18 and TRBJ2-7): NAGVMQNPRHLVRRRGQEARLRCSPMKGHSHVYWYRQLPEEGLKFMVYLQKENIIDESGMPKERFSAEFPKEGPSILRIQQVVRGDSAAYFCASSPRGEAYEQYFGPGTRLTVT.

The gene calls are TRBV7-9 and TRBJ2-1, with D hard to call. Germline V gene data show CDR1 as SEHNR and CDR2 as FQNEAQ (reference sequence). V lost 1 base and J lost 0, with 10 bases in between. The CDR3 length is 16 residues. In DNA, the CDR3 is TGTGCCAGCAGCTTAGGAGTACGGAGCTCCTACAATGAGCAGTTCTTC. Amino acids: CASSLGVRSSYNEQFF.

V usage is TRBV28 and J usage is TRBJ2-5, with TRBD2 as a possible D gene (6 bases). The germline CDR1 and CDR2 sequences are MDHEN and SYDVKM. The length of the CDR3 is 16 residues. Trimming cost V 3 bases and J 5 bases, with 19 bases left between them. Here the CDR3 DNA reads TGTGCCAGCAGTTTTGCGGTTTCGGGAGTGGTGGAGACCCAGTACTTC. It is translated as CASSFAVSGVVETQYF.

The chain is built from TRBV7-3 and TRBJ1-2; 9 nucleotides line up with TRBD1. Germline assignment: CDR1 SGHTA and CDR2 FQGTGA. Losses at the gene ends were 5 bases for V and 1 base for J; bases not matched to a gene: 11. The CDR3 is made up of 17 amino acids. In DNA, the CDR3 is TGTGCCAGCAGCCCATTCGGGCGGGACAGGGATAACTATGGCTACACCTTC. Its translation: CASSPFGRDRDNYGYTF.

This clone was detected only a few times. J is TRBJ2-2 and V is TRBV6-2 or TRBV6-3, with D possibly matching TRBD2 (5 bases). CDR3 length: 15 residues. The germline V gene encodes CDR1 MNHEY and CDR2 SVGEGT. V was shortened by 2 bases and J by 2 bases, with 9 bases between the two germline ends. The CDR3 DNA follows: TGTGCCAGCAGTTACCGGGATCAAAACACCGGGGAGCTGTTTTTT. Its protein product is CASSYRDQNTGELFF.

The genes are TRBV28 and TRBJ2-3, with 8 bases lining up with TRBD1. The trim removed 4 bases at V and 1 base at J, leaving 7 bases unmatched. Per germline, CDR1 MDHEN and CDR2 SYDVKM. The CDR3 extends over 16 amino acids. CDR3 coding DNA: TGTGCCAGCAGTTCCCTCGACAGGGGTGGCACAGATACGCAGTATTTT. It is translated as CASSSLDRGGTDTQYF.

The V gene is TRBV30, the J gene TRBJ1-1; D not resolved. The CDR3 loop spans 16 amino acids. Per germline, CDR1 GTSNPN and CDR2 SVGIG (reference sequence). Trimming took off 7 bases at V and 0 bases at J, with 21 bases between the two ends. The CDR3 nucleotides are TGTGCCTACGGACCCACACCGGGGAGAATGAACACTGAAGCTTTCTTT. Its protein product is CAYGPTPGRMNTEAFF. The whole variable domain, remainder taken from reference TRBV30 and TRBJ1-1, is SQTIHQWPATLVQPVGSPLSLECTVEGTSNPNLYWYRQAAGRGLQLLFYSVGIGQISSEVPQNLSASRPQDRQFILSSKKLLLSDSGFYLCAYGPTPGRMNTEAFFGQGTRLTVV.

The chain recombines TRBV28 with TRBJ1-6; D is unclear. Germline values: CDR1 MDHEN, CDR2 SYDVKM. V was shortened by 3 bases and J by 8 bases, with 23 bases between the two germline ends. This CDR3 has 18 amino acids. This chain's CDR3 is CASSFPAQGRAGYSPLHF. The CDR3 region has the DNA TGTGCCAGCAGTTTCCCCGCCCAAGGACGCGCGGGTTATTCACCCCTCCACTTT.

Comments on this clone: The sample holds other DNA sequences that translate to the same CDR3. The J gene is TRBJ1-2, the V gene TRBV7-9; TRBD1 matches at 10 bases. Per germline, CDR1 SEHNR and CDR2 FQNEAQ (reference sequence). J gave up 7 bases and V 5 bases, and 1 base lay outside the gene matches. The CDR3 is 12 residues long. The CDR3 nucleotides read TGTGCCAGCAGCAGGGACAGGGGTGGCTACACCTTC. It specifies CASSRDRGGYTF.

This rearrangement joins TRBV6-6 to TRBJ1-5, with D uncertain. The CDR3 sequence is 14 residues long. Germline V gene lookup returns CDR1 MNHNY and CDR2 SVGAGI (reference sequence). Trimming cost V 3 bases and J 5 bases, with 11 bases left between them. The CDR3, as DNA: TGTGCCAGCAGTTATAACGGTAGAGATCAGCCCCAGCATTTT. Translating gives CASSYNGRDQPQHF.

The chain combines TRBV6-2 or TRBV6-3 with TRBJ1-4; the match to TRBD1 covers 7 bases. V lost 4 bases to trimming and J lost 8 bases; unmatched junction nucleotides: 10. CDR1 MNHEY and CDR2 SVGEGT come from the germline V gene. The CDR3 covers 15 residues. The CDR3 DNA reads TGTGCCAGCAGTTCTTTGACAGGGAAAGGCGAAAAACTGTTTTTT. Translated: CASSSLTGKGEKLFF.

J is TRBJ1-4 and V is TRBV10-2; TRBD1 aligns across 9 bases. CDR3 length: 14 residues. With 5 bases clipped from V and 6 bases from J, the junction kept 4 bases outside the gene matches. The V gene's germline CDR1 is WSHSY and CDR2 SAAADI. CDR3 sequence: CASSRDRVYEKLFF. CDR3 bases: TGCGCCAGCAGTAGGGACAGGGTTTATGAAAAACTGTTTTTT.

In regard to this clone: The sample has other DNA sequences that encode this CDR3 too. The chain joins TRBV11-2 to TRBJ1-5, with D unclear. Trimming took 5 bases from V and 5 from J, leaving 10 bases between them. CDR3 size: 13 residues. Per germline, CDR1 SGHAT and CDR2 FQNNGV. In nucleotides, the CDR3 is TGTGCCAGCAGCCCCGGTCGGGATCAGCCCCAGCATTTT. This encodes CASSPGRDQPQHF.

The gene calls are TRBV27 and TRBJ2-1; D possibly corresponds to TRBD1 (6 bases). The V gene's germline CDR1 is MNHEY and CDR2 SMNVEV (reference sequence). This CDR3 comprises 13 residues. Trimming took off 4 bases at V and 9 bases at J, with 13 bases between the two ends. CDR3 in DNA: TGTGCCAGCAGTTCGCAGGGGCAGGGTGAGCAGTTCTTC. Encoded protein: CASSSQGQGEQFF.

This chain connects TRBV14 to TRBJ1-5; 9 bases agree with TRBD1. V lost 1 base and J lost 2; bases outside the gene matches: 18. The CDR3 runs to 21 residues. The germline gives CDR1 SGHDN, CDR2 FVKESK. CDR3 sequence (DNA): TGTGCCAGCAGCCAAGTTAGGGGCGCGACAGGGGGTGGAATGGGCAATCAGCCCCAGCATTTT. This sequence encodes CASSQVRGATGGGMGNQPQHF.

This clone has only a few counts. The sample holds other DNA sequences that translate to the same CDR3. The chain has TRBV3-1 (or the pseudogene TRBV3-2) and TRBJ1-2; 7 bases align to TRBD1. V shed 5 bases and J 8 bases; nucleotides not matched to a gene: 8. The germline CDR1 and CDR2 sequences are LGHDT and YNNKEL (reference sequence). CDR3 length equals 13 residues. CDR3 residues: CASSIRQGGGYTF. DNA for the CDR3: TGTGCCAGCAGCATTCGACAGGGAGGCGGCTACACCTTC.

The V and J genes are TRBV11-2 and TRBJ1-5, with D maybe TRBD1 (5 bases). This CDR3 region has 15 residues. Germline assignment: CDR1 SGHAT and CDR2 FQNNGV. V lost 4 bases and J 4 bases, leaving 14 bases between the germline ends. The CDR3 sequence is CASSSGGFRNQPQHF. The CDR3 DNA follows: TGTGCCAGCAGCTCGGGGGGTTTCAGGAATCAGCCCCAGCATTTT.

This chain links TRBV6-6 with TRBJ2-7; TRBD1 matches 10 bases. V dropped 7 bases and J dropped 9; count of bases not matched to a gene: 12. The germline V gene encodes CDR1 MNHNY and CDR2 SVGAGI (reference sequence). The CDR3 runs to 14 residues. CDR3 sequence (DNA): TGTGCCAGCACCTTATGGGACAGGGGTGTAGGGCAGTACTTC. Translation: CASTLWDRGVGQYF.

The chain joins TRBV25-1 to TRBJ2-7; D perhaps matches TRBD1 (6 bases). The CDR3 extends over 14 amino acids. Deletions cut 4 bases from V and 2 bases from J, with 12 bases between. The V gene's germline CDR1 is MGHDK and CDR2 SYGVNS. CDR3 residues: CASSVPGDPYEQYF. The CDR3 nucleotides are TGTGCCAGCAGTGTGCCAGGGGACCCCTACGAGCAGTACTTC.

V and J are TRBV10-1 and TRBJ1-1; D is unclear. The V and J ends lost 4 bases and 2 bases respectively, with 11 bases between them. The V gene's germline CDR1 is WNHNN and CDR2 SYGVQD (reference sequence). The CDR3 consists of 14 residues. The CDR3 region is CASSASTSNTEAFF. The DNA of the CDR3 is TGCGCCAGCAGTGCGTCCACCAGTAACACTGAAGCTTTCTTT.

The chain couples TRBV7-6 to TRBJ1-4; no clear D gene. The CDR3 is 12 amino acids. Germline loops: CDR1 SGHVS, CDR2 FNYEAQ. Between the trimmed V and J ends, which lost 5 bases and 8 bases, there was a span of 9 bases. The CDR3 sequence is CASSPNREKLFF. The CDR3 nucleotides are TGTGCCAGCAGCCCTAACCGAGAAAAACTGTTTTTT.

The count of this clone is one. The V and J genes are TRBV5-4 and TRBJ2-7, with TRBD2 identical over 8 bases. This CDR3 comprises 15 residues. The germline V gene encodes CDR1 SGHNT and CDR2 YYREEE (reference sequence). V lost 4 bases and J lost 5; bases outside the gene matches: 11. The CDR3 protein is CASSPISGGDHEQYF. DNA of the CDR3: TGTGCCAGCAGCCCTATCAGCGGGGGCGACCACGAGCAGTACTTC.

V usage is TRBV7-2 and J usage is TRBJ1-4; TRBD1 is a possible D gene (6 bases). The CDR3 is made up of 15 amino acids. Germline-derived CDR1 and CDR2 are SGHTA and FQGNSA. Deletions cut 6 bases from V and 3 bases from J, with 14 bases between. CDR3 nucleotides: TGTGCCAGCAGTCCCACAGGGCTCTCTAATGAAAAACTGTTTTTT. This encodes CASSPTGLSNEKLFF.

The chain recombines TRBV18 with TRBJ2-7; 10 nucleotides match TRBD2. V shed 3 bases, J shed 3 bases, and the junction held 5 bases outside the gene matches. In germline, CDR1 is KGHSH, CDR2 LQKENI. The CDR3 extends over 15 amino acids. The CDR3 region is CASSPPWTSGYEQYF. The CDR3 coding sequence is TGTGCCAGCTCACCTCCTTGGACTAGCGGCTACGAGCAGTACTTC.

To note about this clone: No DNA is shown, since the ends of the CDR3 on it are uncertain; the CDR3 is the one TCRdb lists. The rearrangement links TRBV4-3 to TRBJ1-4; TRBD1 is taken as the D call from the table, unchecked against the DNA. In germline, CDR1 is LGHNA, CDR2 YSLEER. Termini included, the CDR3 measures 18 amino acids. The CDR3 loop reads CASSQDTGQSFFGEKLFF.